This passage covers 28 T cell receptor beta chains from one sample sequenced in a study of shared clonotypes between healthy human individuals. Data came from immunoSEQ multiplex PCR; TCRdb stores just in-frame clones and leaves some out. Among about 2 million clones, roughly 94% were seen once, and the ten largest hold around 1.1%. CD45RO-negative, CCR7-positively selected cells formed the naive CD8 fraction, excluding terminally differentiated effector memory CD45RA+ cells. The sequenced sample was naive CD8+ T cells sorted from blood. These receptor sequences come from a man aged 18 to 29 in good health.

The chain uses TRBV27 and TRBJ2-7; tentative D call: TRBD2 (5 bases). There are 13 residues in the CDR3. The V gene lost 5 bases and the J gene lost 5 bases, with 13 bases spanning the gap. CDR1 MNHEY and CDR2 SMNVEV come from the germline V gene (reference sequence). CDR3 DNA: TGTGCCAGCAGTCCAGGACTTGAACACGAGCAGTACTTC. It encodes CASSPGLEHEQYF.

This chain uses TRBV27 with TRBJ2-7, with a possible D match to TRBD1 (6 bases). In germline, CDR1 is MNHEY, CDR2 SMNVEV (reference sequence). The germline V and J ends were trimmed by 3 bases and 2 bases, with 14 bases remaining between them. The CDR3 contains 15 residues. This chain's CDR3 is CASSLRQVGTYEQYF. The CDR3 bases are TGTGCCAGCAGTTTGCGACAGGTCGGAACCTACGAGCAGTACTTC.

V usage is TRBV30 and J usage is TRBJ1-2; tentatively, D is TRBD1 (6 bases). CDR1 is GTSNPN, CDR2 SVGIG, per germline (reference sequence). Trimming pared 5 bases from V and 5 bases from J, leaving 21 bases between. There are 15 residues in the CDR3. CDR3 in amino acids: CAWEEGVGGLYGYTF. In DNA form, the CDR3 reads TGTGCCTGGGAAGAGGGGGTAGGGGGACTATATGGCTACACCTTC.

Only one count was recorded for this clone. The chain carries TRBV7-6 and TRBJ2-7; possible D gene TRBD2, 6 bases. V lost 5 bases, J lost 4 bases, and 15 bases lay in between. The CDR3 totals 14 residues. The germline V gene encodes CDR1 SGHVS and CDR2 FNYEAQ. CDR3 DNA sequence: TGTGCCAGCAGCCCGAACCAGGGAGGTTACGAGCAGTACTTC. Its translation: CASSPNQGGYEQYF.

This rearrangement joins TRBV27 to TRBJ1-2; 8 bases fit TRBD1. The CDR3 is 17 residues long. Germline loops: CDR1 MNHEY, CDR2 SMNVEV (reference sequence). J lost 6 bases, V lost 1 base, and 13 bases had no gene match. The CDR3, as DNA: TGTGCCAGCAGTTTATTTAGTCAGGGGGCCGCAACGCATGGCTACACCTTC. This translates into CASSLFSQGAATHGYTF.

The chain is built from TRBV10-2 and TRBJ2-5; D not resolved. The J call may be wrong; the DNA end is better matched by TRBJ2-7. Germline CDR1 WSHSY, CDR2 SAAADI. There are 14 residues in the CDR3. The CDR3: CASSEVAWTYEQYF. CDR3 in DNA: TGCGCCAGCAGTGAGGTTGCCTGGACCTACGAGCAGTACTTC.

The rearrangement joins TRBV7-6 to TRBJ2-1; D gene ambiguous. CDR1 SGHVS and CDR2 FNYEAQ come from the germline V gene. Trimming removed 0 bases at V and 7 bases at J, with 19 bases between. This CDR3 spans 17 amino acids. DNA for the CDR3: TGTGCCAGCAGCTTAGCTGCAGGACCCCTCAGCGAAAATGAGCAGTTCTTC. This gives the protein CASSLAAGPLSENEQFF.

The rearrangement links TRBV6-5 to TRBJ1-6, with 10 bases lining up with TRBD1. CDR3 size: 15 residues. CDR1 and CDR2 from the germline V gene are MNHEY and SVGAGI. The ends lost 6 bases at V and 9 bases at J; junction bases unmatched: 8. The CDR3 sequence: CASSPIGTGVSPLHF. The CDR3 bases are TGTGCCAGCAGCCCAATAGGGACAGGGGTTTCACCCCTCCACTTT.

The chain joins TRBV5-4 to TRBJ2-4; 7 bases agree with TRBD1. In germline, CDR1 is SGHNT, CDR2 YYREEE (reference sequence). There are 14 residues in the CDR3. After removal of 1 base from V and 4 bases from J, the junction contained 2 bases not matched to a gene. CDR3 nucleotide sequence: TGTGCCAGCAGCTTGTGGGACAGTAAAAACATTCAGTACTTC. Translation gives CASSLWDSKNIQYF.

The rearrangement uses TRBV27 and TRBJ2-5; no firm D call. This CDR3 region has 14 residues. V lost 3 bases to trimming and J lost 1 base, with 9 bases between them. Germline V gene sequence: CDR1 MNHEY, CDR2 SMNVEV (reference sequence). The CDR3 region is CASSFLSSQETQYF. CDR3 sequence (DNA): TGTGCCAGCAGTTTTTTGTCGTCCCAAGAGACCCAGTACTTC.

This chain connects TRBV10-3 to TRBJ2-3, with TRBD2 matching over 8 bases. The CDR3 is made up of 13 amino acids. Per germline, CDR1 ENHRY and CDR2 SYGVKD. The trim removed 3 bases at V and 5 bases at J, leaving 1 base unmatched. CDR3 DNA sequence: TGTGCCATCAGTGACCGGGGGGGAGATACGCAGTATTTT. Translation: CAISDRGGDTQYF.

In DNA form, the CDR3 reads TGTGCCAGCAGCTTCCGACTAGCGGGGCTCCAAGAGACCCAGTACTTC. Protein sequence: CASSFRLAGLQETQYF. The chain recombines TRBV13 with TRBJ2-5; 11 nucleotides align to TRBD2. CDR3 length: 16 amino acids. Germline V gene lookup returns CDR1 PRHDT and CDR2 FYEKMQ (reference sequence). V was pared by 3 bases and J by 1 base, with 4 bases of the junction left unmatched.

The chain joins TRBV6-5 to TRBJ2-7; TRBD1 is a possible D gene (6 bases). CDR1 is MNHEY, CDR2 SVGAGI, per germline. This CDR3 has 14 amino acids. Trimming shortened V by 0 bases and J by 5 bases, and 11 bases separated the two germline ends. CDR3 protein: CASSYSAGVDEQYF. The CDR3 DNA is TGTGCCAGCAGTTACTCTGCAGGGGTGGACGAGCAGTACTTC.

The table lists this clone with a count of one. The sample has other DNA sequences that encode this CDR3 too. The CDR3 spells CASSLISSYEQYF. CDR3 DNA: TGTGCCAGCAGCTTAATTTCCTCCTACGAGCAGTACTTC. This chain uses TRBV5-6 with TRBJ2-7; D is ambiguous. The CDR3 is 13 amino acids. With 2 bases removed from V and 0 bases from J, the gap between germline ends came to 6 bases. Per germline, CDR1 SGHDT and CDR2 YYEEEE.

The chain couples TRBV9 to TRBJ2-7; 8 bases agree with TRBD2. This CDR3 contains 14 residues. Germline lookup yields CDR1 SGDLS and CDR2 YYNGEE. Germline trimming cut 4 bases from V and 2 bases from J; bases unmatched to any gene: 5. The CDR3 spells CASSYGREAYEQYF. The CDR3 DNA follows: TGTGCCAGCAGCTACGGGAGGGAAGCCTACGAGCAGTACTTC. The full variable domain, completed using reference TRBV9 and TRBJ2-7, is DSGVTQTPKHLITATGQRVTLRCSPRSGDLSVYWYQQSLDQGLQFLIQYYNGEERAKGNILERFSAQQFPDLHSELNLSSLELGDSALYFCASSYGREAYEQYFGPGTRLTVT.

A remark on this clone: Other DNA sequences in the sample encode the same CDR3. The chain has TRBV4-3 and TRBJ2-7; D is undetermined. V shed 2 bases and J shed 1 base, with 6 bases lying between them. The CDR3 loop spans 13 amino acids. Germline CDR1 is LGHNA and CDR2 is YSLEER. CDR3 in amino acids: CASSQTPSYEQYF. CDR3 coding DNA: TGCGCCAGCAGCCAAACCCCGTCCTACGAGCAGTACTTC.

This rearrangement joins TRBV13 to TRBJ2-3, with 9 positions matching TRBD1. With V trimmed by 0 bases and J by 3 bases, 1 base remained unmatched. The CDR3 is made up of 15 amino acids. Germline V gives CDR1 PRHDT, CDR2 FYEKMQ (reference sequence). Here the CDR3 DNA reads TGTGCCAGCAGCTTAGGAGGGACAGGGACAGATACGCAGTATTTT. Its translation: CASSLGGTGTDTQYF. Full variable domain (outside the CDR3, taken from reference TRBV13 and TRBJ2-3): AAGVIQSPRHLIKEKRETATLKCYPIPRHDTVYWYQQGPGQDPQFLISFYEKMQSDKGSIPDRFSAQQFSDYHSELNMSSLELGDSALYFCASSLGGTGTDTQYFGPGTRLTVL.

This clone was detected only once. The gene calls are TRBV21-1 and TRBJ2-7; the D segment call TRBD1 is taken from the table without a DNA check. TRBV21-1 is labeled a pseudogene. The CDR3 is 16 residues long. CDR3 DNA sequence: TGTGCCAGCAGCAAAGGGGACAGGGTAAACTTCCACGAGCAGTACTTC. It is translated as CASSKGDRVNFHEQYF.

The V call is TRBV15, the J call TRBJ1-5; no firm D call. V was cut by 1 base and J by 3 bases, with 7 bases left in between. The germline V gene encodes CDR1 LNHNV and CDR2 YYDKDF (reference sequence). This CDR3 is built from 14 residues. In nucleotides, the CDR3 is TGTGCCACCAGCAGAGGATTCCCCAATCAGCCCCAGCATTTT. It codes for CATSRGFPNQPQHF.

Comment on this clone: The sample carries other DNA sequences with the same CDR3. The chain carries TRBV30 and TRBJ2-7; TRBD2 is a possible D gene (6 bases). V was pared by 1 base and J by 2 bases, with 9 bases between. There are 13 residues in the CDR3. Looked up from germline, CDR1 is GTSNPN and CDR2 is SVGIG (reference sequence). Here the CDR3 DNA reads TGTGCCTGGAGTGCCGGGACTCCCTACGAGCAGTACTTC. Its translation: CAWSAGTPYEQYF.

The J gene is TRBJ2-3, the V gene TRBV7-9; possibly TRBD1 for D (6 bases). Trimming removed 8 bases from V and 4 bases from J, with 13 bases in between. CDR1 and CDR2 (germline): SEHNR, FQNEAQ (reference sequence). The CDR3 length is 13 residues. This CDR3 reads CASVNRVPDTQYF. As DNA, the CDR3 is TGTGCCAGCGTTAACAGGGTCCCAGATACGCAGTATTTT.

The V call is TRBV27, the J call TRBJ2-2; TRBD2 matches 14 bases. V lost 6 bases and J lost 6; bases outside the gene matches: 6. Germline V gene data show CDR1 as MNHEY and CDR2 as SMNVEV (reference sequence). The CDR3 consists of 16 residues. In nucleotides, the CDR3 is TGTGCCAGCAGCTTTCCGGGACTAGCGGGGGCCGGGGAGCTGTTTTTT. This sequence encodes CASSFPGLAGAGELFF.

This clone was detected once. The chain joins TRBV25-1 to TRBJ1-2; tentatively, D is TRBD1 (5 bases). V was pared by 1 base and J by 0 bases, with 9 bases between. The CDR3 consists of 15 residues. In germline, CDR1 is MGHDK, CDR2 SYGVNS. CDR3 in amino acids: CASSESGDPNYGYTF. The CDR3, as DNA: TGTGCCAGCAGTGAATCCGGGGACCCTAACTATGGCTACACCTTC.

The rearrangement links TRBV11-2 to TRBJ2-3, with D perhaps matching TRBD1 or TRBD2 (6 bases each). The germline V gene encodes CDR1 SGHAT and CDR2 FQNNGV. Trimming took off 0 bases at V and 4 bases at J, with 17 bases between the two ends. CDR3 length: 17 residues. For the CDR3, the DNA is TGTGCCAGCAGCTTAGATTGGTATAGGGGGGCGTCAGATACGCAGTATTTT. This encodes CASSLDWYRGASDTQYF.

Note on this clone: Additional DNA sequences in this sample encode the identical CDR3. The chain carries TRBV6-1 and TRBJ2-7; TRBD2 might be the D (5 bases). The CDR3 is 14 amino acids. In germline, CDR1 is MNHNS, CDR2 SASEGT. Between the trimmed V and J ends, which lost 6 bases and 1 base, there was a span of 13 bases. The CDR3 DNA sequence: TGTGCCAGCAGCCCACGGGGAGCATCCTACGAGCAGTACTTC. Its protein product is CASSPRGASYEQYF.

J is TRBJ2-7 and V is TRBV7-9; TRBD1 matches 10 bases. The J segment lost 6 bases and the V segment lost 7 bases, leaving 9 bases of the junction unmatched. The germline CDR1 and CDR2 sequences are SEHNR and FQNEAQ (reference sequence). The CDR3 runs 14 residues. This chain's CDR3 is CASNPGTGEAEQYF. Here the CDR3 DNA reads TGTGCCAGCAACCCCGGGACAGGGGAAGCCGAGCAGTACTTC.

The chain employs TRBV25-1 and TRBJ2-5; TRBD1 is a possible D gene (5 bases). The CDR3 contains 13 residues. CDR1 is MGHDK, CDR2 SYGVNS, per germline. V was trimmed by 5 bases and J by 2 bases, leaving 9 bases between them. The CDR3 DNA follows: TGTGCCAGCAGTAGACAGAGTCAAGAGACCCAGTACTTC. This sequence encodes CASSRQSQETQYF.

This CDR3 reads CASSLAINEQYF. DNA of the CDR3: TGTGCCAGCAGCTTAGCTATTAACGAGCAGTACTTC. The V call is TRBV5-8, the J call TRBJ2-7; no firm D call. V was cut by 2 bases and J by 5 bases, with 8 bases left in between. CDR3 length equals 12 residues. Germline V gene lookup returns CDR1 SGHTS and CDR2 YDEGEE. Full variable domain (rest looked up from reference TRBV5-8 and TRBJ2-7): EAGVTQSPTHLIKTRGQQATLRCSPISGHTSVYWYQQALGLGLQFLLWYDEGEERNRGNFPPRFSGRQFPNYSSELNVNALELEDSALYLCASSLAINEQYFGPGTRLTVT.